The 19 T cell receptor beta chains below all came from one sample that was sequenced in a study of cytomegalovirus exposure and HLA in healthy donors. The PCR was carried out with 60 Vbeta primers and 13 Jbeta primers. Assay: immunoSEQ multiplex PCR; the TCRdb copy retains only in-frame clones and omits some. The sample records about 82,000 clones, approximately 80% being singletons. The sample was PBMCs. The source is a man between 50 and 59 years old in good health and CMV-seronegative.

This chain links TRBV2 with TRBJ2-3; 7 bases agree with TRBD1. Germline loops: CDR1 SNHLY, CDR2 FYNNEI. The V segment lost 9 bases and the J segment 2 bases; nucleotides outside the gene matches: 8. CDR3 size: 14 residues. In DNA form, the CDR3 reads TGTGCCAGTAGGACAGGTCCGATCACAGATACGCAGTATTTT. It encodes CASRTGPITDTQYF.

The chain is built from TRBV11-3 and TRBJ2-2, with 7 bases that match TRBD2. There are 16 residues in the CDR3. The trim removed 2 bases at V and 3 bases at J, leaving 6 bases unmatched. CDR1 SGHNT and CDR2 YENEEA come from the germline V gene. CDR3 nucleotide sequence: TGTGCCAGCAGCTTATTCAGGGCGGGGGACACCGGGGAGCTGTTTTTT. Translation gives CASSLFRAGDTGELFF.

A single count supports this clone. The chain is built from TRBV7-3 and TRBJ2-7; 13 bases are shared with TRBD2. The V gene end was trimmed by 1 base and the J gene end by 4 bases; junction bases not matched to a gene: 7. Germline-derived CDR1 and CDR2 are SGHTA and FQGTGA. CDR3 length equals 17 residues. CDR3 sequence: CASSLKKTSGGPYEQYF. The CDR3 DNA follows: TGTGCCAGCAGCTTAAAAAAGACTAGCGGGGGGCCGTACGAGCAGTACTTC.

The V call is TRBV6-1, the J call TRBJ2-7, with 11 bases lining up with TRBD1. Germline lookup yields CDR1 MNHNS and CDR2 SASEGT. This CDR3 has 12 residues. J was trimmed by 3 bases and V by 10 bases; bases with no gene match: 2. The CDR3 nucleotides are TGTGCCACCGGGACAGGGGGCTACGAGCAGTACTTC. This sequence encodes CATGTGGYEQYF.

This rearrangement joins TRBV6-1 to TRBJ1-5, with 7 bases lining up with TRBD1. Losses at the gene ends were 7 bases for V and 6 bases for J; bases not matched to a gene: 6. The germline gives CDR1 MNHNS, CDR2 SASEGT. CDR3 size: 13 residues. The CDR3 DNA reads as TGTGCCAGCAACAGGGGTGAAGGTCAGCCCCAGCATTTT. Translation: CASNRGEGQPQHF.

This rearrangement joins TRBV18 to TRBJ1-5, with 8 bases fitting TRBD1. The CDR3 runs to 14 residues. V was clipped by 3 bases and J by 2 bases; unmatched bases: 0. Germline V CDR1 and CDR2: KGHSH, LQKENI. The CDR3 DNA sequence: TGTGCCAGCTCACCGACAGGGGGCAATCAGCCCCAGCATTTT. It is translated as CASSPTGGNQPQHF.

This rearrangement joins TRBV5-1 to TRBJ2-3, with unresolved D. This CDR3 has 13 residues. Germline V lookup: CDR1 SGHRS, CDR2 YFSETQ. Trimming shortened V by 0 bases and J by 2 bases, and 4 bases separated the two germline ends. The CDR3 DNA reads TGCGCCAGCAGCTTGGACACCACAGATACGCAGTATTTT. As protein: CASSLDTTDTQYF.

The chain links TRBV5-1 to TRBJ2-3, with TRBD2 identical over 15 bases. Trimming removed 2 bases from V and 1 base from J; junction bases left unmatched: 8. Germline values: CDR1 SGHRS, CDR2 YFSETQ. CDR3 length: 19 amino acids. CDR3 protein: CASSLRGLAGGQGTDTQYF. The CDR3 DNA follows: TGCGCCAGCAGCTTACGGGGACTAGCGGGGGGCCAGGGCACAGATACGCAGTATTTT.

The gene calls are TRBV6-1 and TRBJ2-5; tentative D call: TRBD1 (8 bases). V lost 1 base to trimming and J lost 5 bases, with 17 bases between them. The CDR3 extends over 16 amino acids. In germline, CDR1 is MNHNS, CDR2 SASEGT. Here the CDR3 reads CASSEGGGRGRETQYF. CDR3 nucleotide sequence: TGTGCCAGCAGTGAAGGGGGGGGCAGGGGGCGGGAGACCCAGTACTTC.

The rearrangement joins TRBV7-9 to TRBJ1-1, with 9 bases aligning to TRBD1. The CDR3 has 16 amino acids. Germline-derived CDR1 and CDR2 are SEHNR and FQNEAQ (reference sequence). After removal of 1 base from V and 5 bases from J, the junction contained 8 bases not matched to a gene. In DNA, the CDR3 is TGTGCCAGCAGCTTAGGTCAAGGGACAGGGCTTACTGAAGCTTTCTTT. It encodes CASSLGQGTGLTEAFF.

The chain uses TRBV7-6 and TRBJ1-1; D may be TRBD1 (6 bases). V was trimmed by 1 base and J by 1 base, leaving 13 bases between them. Per germline, CDR1 SGHVS and CDR2 FNYEAQ. This CDR3 region has 16 residues. CDR3 region: CASSLGTVSRNTEAFF. As DNA, the CDR3 is TGTGCCAGCAGCTTAGGGACAGTGAGTAGGAACACTGAAGCTTTCTTT.

The chain employs TRBV4-3 and TRBJ2-3, with D perhaps TRBD2 (6 bases). V was cut by 0 bases and J by 0 bases, with 16 bases left in between. The CDR3 spans 18 residues. Germline lookup yields CDR1 LGHNA and CDR2 YSLEER. CDR3 coding DNA: TGCGCCAGCAGCCAAGATAGATTTGGGGGACTTAGCACAGATACGCAGTATTTT. This sequence encodes CASSQDRFGGLSTDTQYF.

The chain uses TRBV28 and TRBJ2-3; D not certain. Germline V gives CDR1 MDHEN, CDR2 SYDVKM. Trimming stripped 7 bases from V and 1 base from J, with 15 bases between. This CDR3 is built from 15 residues. The chain's CDR3 is CASTAGLLRTDTQYF. As DNA, the CDR3 is TGTGCCAGCACCGCTGGCCTCCTGCGCACAGATACGCAGTATTTT.

The chain is built from TRBV27 and TRBJ2-1; D call uncertain. With 6 bases removed from V and 0 bases from J, the gap between germline ends came to 15 bases. Looked up from germline, CDR1 is MNHEY and CDR2 is SMNVEV (reference sequence). The CDR3 extends over 16 amino acids. DNA for the CDR3: TGTGCCAGCAGATCAGGTGGGCCCAGCTCCTACAATGAGCAGTTCTTC. It yields the protein CASRSGGPSSYNEQFF.

This clone was found a few times. The chain couples TRBV27 to TRBJ1-1; 8 bases fit TRBD1. Germline V lookup: CDR1 MNHEY, CDR2 SMNVEV (reference sequence). CDR3 length: 13 residues. V lost 5 bases and J lost 5; bases outside the gene matches: 4. The CDR3 region has the DNA TGTGCCAGCAGTCCAGGGGGCACGACTGAAGCTTTCTTT. Translated, it gives CASSPGGTTEAFF.

The V and J genes are TRBV15 and TRBJ2-4; D unresolved. Germline V CDR1 and CDR2: LNHNV, YYDKDF (reference sequence). V lost 8 bases and J 0 bases, leaving 14 bases between the germline ends. This CDR3 comprises 15 residues. This CDR3 is CATSENSLAKNIQYF. DNA for the CDR3: TGTGCCACCTCCGAGAACTCACTAGCCAAAAACATTCAGTACTTC.

The chain combines TRBV19 with TRBJ1-3, with no clear D. Trimming left V 3 bases short and J 4 bases short, with 10 bases between. Germline CDR1 reads LNHDA; CDR2 reads SQIVND (reference sequence). This CDR3 comprises 14 residues. As DNA, the CDR3 is TGTGCCAGTAGTATGCCTTCCCGGGGAAACACCATATATTTT. Translating gives CASSMPSRGNTIYF.

This chain joins TRBV5-1 and TRBJ2-1; 11 bases map to TRBD2. The CDR3 runs 16 residues. Losses at the gene ends were 4 bases for V and 8 bases for J; bases not matched to a gene: 11. Germline V gives CDR1 SGHRS, CDR2 YFSETQ. The CDR3 spells CASSRSGGAGVYEQFF. CDR3 nucleotide sequence: TGCGCCAGCAGCCGTAGCGGGGGGGCAGGAGTTTATGAGCAGTTCTTC.

This clone was detected once. One end of the junction does not line up with germline, which may come from a read error. V gene TRBV11-2 combines with J gene TRBJ1-3, with 8 bases lining up with TRBD1. CDR1 and CDR2 (germline): SGHAT, FQNNGV. The CDR3 is 13 residues long. The DNA of the CDR3 is TGTGCCAGCAGCATAGACAGGGGCTACACCATATATTTT. This translates into CASSIDRGYTIYF.